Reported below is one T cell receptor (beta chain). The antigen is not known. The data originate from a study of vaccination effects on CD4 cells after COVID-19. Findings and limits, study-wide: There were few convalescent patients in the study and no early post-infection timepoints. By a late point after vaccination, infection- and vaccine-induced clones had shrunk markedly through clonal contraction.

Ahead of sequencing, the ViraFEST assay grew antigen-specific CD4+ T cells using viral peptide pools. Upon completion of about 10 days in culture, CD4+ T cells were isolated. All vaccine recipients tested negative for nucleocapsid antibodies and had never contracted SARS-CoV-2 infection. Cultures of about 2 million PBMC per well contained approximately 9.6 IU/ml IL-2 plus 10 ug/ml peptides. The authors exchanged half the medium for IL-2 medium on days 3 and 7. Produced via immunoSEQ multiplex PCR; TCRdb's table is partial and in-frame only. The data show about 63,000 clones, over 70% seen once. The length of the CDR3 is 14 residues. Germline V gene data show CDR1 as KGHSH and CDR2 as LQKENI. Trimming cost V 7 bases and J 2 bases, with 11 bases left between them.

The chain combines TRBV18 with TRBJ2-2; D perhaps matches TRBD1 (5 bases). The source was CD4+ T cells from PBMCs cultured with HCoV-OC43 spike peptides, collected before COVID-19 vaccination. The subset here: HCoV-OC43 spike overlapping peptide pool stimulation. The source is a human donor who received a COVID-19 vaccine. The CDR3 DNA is TGTGCCAGCTTCCTCGGACAAAACACCGGGGAGCTGTTTTTT. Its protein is CASFLGQNTGELFF.